The 18 T cell receptor beta chains below were found in one sample sequenced in a study of blood T cell repertoires in COVID-19. Data came from immunoSEQ multiplex PCR; TCRdb stores just in-frame clones and leaves some out. The repertoire holds roughly 65,000 clones, with about 88% as singletons. The sequenced sample consisted of peripheral blood. Receptor source: a man aged 60-69 years with acute or convalescent COVID-19.

The CDR3 DNA sequence: TGTGCCAGCTCACCCCAGACAGTCCTAACTGAAGCTTTCTTT. Its protein product is CASSPQTVLTEAFF. V and J are TRBV18 and TRBJ1-1; D possibly corresponds to TRBD1 (5 bases). Germline CDR1 is KGHSH and CDR2 is LQKENI. V lost 3 bases and J lost 5, with 13 bases in between. The CDR3 is 14 residues long.

This clone was recorded a few times. The J gene is TRBJ2-2, the V gene TRBV19; 7 bases match TRBD1. The CDR3 runs to 16 residues. Germline lookup yields CDR1 LNHDA and CDR2 SQIVND (reference sequence). Trimming cost V 3 bases and J 4 bases; bases outside gene matches: 8. The CDR3: CASSIFATGVTGELFF. Written as DNA, the CDR3 is TGTGCCAGTAGTATTTTCGCTACAGGGGTCACCGGGGAGCTGTTTTTT.

This clone showed up just once. The chain has TRBV6-2 or TRBV6-3 and TRBJ1-5, with 12 positions matching TRBD1. The CDR3 consists of 17 residues. In germline, CDR1 is MNHEY, CDR2 SVGEGT. Trimming cost V 5 bases and J 1 base; bases outside gene matches: 6. The CDR3: CASSGTGGARSNQPQHF. In DNA form, the CDR3 reads TGTGCCAGCAGTGGGACAGGGGGCGCACGAAGCAATCAGCCCCAGCATTTT.

The chain links TRBV27 to TRBJ1-2; weak D call: TRBD1 (6 bases). In germline, CDR1 is MNHEY, CDR2 SMNVEV (reference sequence). The CDR3 is 13 residues long. V shed 5 bases and J shed 4 bases, with 11 bases lying between them. The CDR3 protein is CASSAGTPYGYTF. The CDR3 coding sequence is TGTGCCAGCAGTGCTGGGACACCCTATGGCTACACCTTC.

The chain is built from TRBV5-1 and TRBJ1-1; perhaps TRBD1 as D (5 bases). The germline V gene has CDR1 SGHRS and CDR2 YFSETQ. The CDR3 is made up of 14 amino acids. Trimming pared 2 bases from V and 1 base from J, leaving 9 bases between. The DNA of the CDR3 is TGCGCCAGCAGCTTACCCGACAGGAACACTGAAGCTTTCTTT. Translating it yields CASSLPDRNTEAFF.

This chain uses TRBV2 with TRBJ1-4; 10 bases align to TRBD1. Germline-derived CDR1 and CDR2 are SNHLY and FYNNEI. The junction had 10 bases not matched to a gene; V was cut back by 5 bases and J by 10 bases. This CDR3 is built from 15 residues. Here the CDR3 reads CASSLDRGRAGKLFF. The CDR3, as DNA: TGTGCCAGCAGTTTAGACAGGGGGCGCGCCGGAAAACTGTTTTTT.

The chain is built from TRBV19 and TRBJ1-4; 7 nucleotides match TRBD1. Germline CDR1 and CDR2: LNHDA and SQIVND (reference sequence). The CDR3 runs to 15 residues. V lost 6 bases, J lost 4 bases, and 8 bases stayed unmatched. This CDR3 is CASSRRDSDNEKLFF. The CDR3 DNA follows: TGTGCCAGTAGCCGGAGGGACAGTGATAATGAAAAACTGTTTTTT.

V gene TRBV7-6 combines with J gene TRBJ1-1, with a possible D match to TRBD1 (5 bases). This CDR3 region has 14 residues. The germline gives CDR1 SGHVS, CDR2 FNYEAQ. V gave up 1 base and J gave up 6 bases, with 12 bases separating them. This CDR3 reads CASSLGQGRAEAFF. CDR3 nucleotides: TGTGCCAGCAGCTTAGGGCAGGGCCGGGCTGAAGCTTTCTTT.

V is TRBV18 and J is TRBJ1-1; D gene unclear. The CDR3 runs to 14 residues. CDR1 is KGHSH and CDR2 is LQKENI in the germline V gene. Deletions cut 3 bases from V and 3 bases from J, with 11 bases between. CDR3 bases: TGTGCCAGCTCACCGACGAGGGTCGACACTGAAGCTTTCTTT. Amino acids: CASSPTRVDTEAFF.

The table lists this clone with a count of one. The chain carries TRBV5-1 and TRBJ2-3, with D possibly matching TRBD1 (6 bases). Trimming shortened V by 3 bases and J by 3 bases, and 14 bases separated the two germline ends. This CDR3 is built from 15 residues. The germline CDR1 and CDR2 sequences are SGHRS and YFSETQ. CDR3: CASSSEGVPTDTQYF. For the CDR3, the DNA is TGCGCCAGCAGCTCCGAGGGGGTTCCTACAGATACGCAGTATTTT.

V gene TRBV25-1 combines with J gene TRBJ1-1; D gene unclear. CDR3 length equals 13 residues. Looked up from germline, CDR1 is MGHDK and CDR2 is SYGVNS. The ends were cut back, 4 bases at V and 5 bases at J, with 11 bases in the middle. CDR3 DNA sequence: TGTGCCAGCAGTGTGCCCGGGGAGACTGAAGCTTTCTTT. It yields the protein CASSVPGETEAFF.

The sample holds a few counts of this clone. The chain couples TRBV4-1 to TRBJ2-3; tentative D call: TRBD1 (5 bases). The CDR3 consists of 15 residues. Germline assignment: CDR1 MGHRA and CDR2 YSYEKL. V was shortened by 6 bases and J by 1 base, with 14 bases between the two germline ends. The CDR3 DNA reads as TGCGCCAGCAGTCCAGCCCAGGGCGGCACAGATACGCAGTATTTT. This translates into CASSPAQGGTDTQYF.

The rearrangement joins TRBV6-6 to TRBJ1-5, with TRBD1 identical over 7 bases. After removal of 5 bases from V and 0 bases from J, the junction contained 13 bases not matched to a gene. This CDR3 comprises 18 residues. CDR1 is MNHNY and CDR2 is SVGAGI in the germline V gene (reference sequence). In DNA form, the CDR3 reads TGTGCCAGCAGTCTCGAGGGACAGCGACAGTATAGCAATCAGCCCCAGCATTTT. Residues: CASSLEGQRQYSNQPQHF.

The chain recombines TRBV24-1 with TRBJ1-4; D not certain. The CDR3 totals 15 residues. CDR1 is KGHDR and CDR2 is SFDVKD in the germline V gene. Deletions cut 4 bases from V and 0 bases from J, with 8 bases between. The CDR3 loop reads CATSEGGSTNEKLFF. Written as DNA, the CDR3 is TGTGCCACCAGTGAGGGAGGTTCAACTAATGAAAAACTGTTTTTT.

The genes are TRBV6-6 and TRBJ1-6, with 7 nucleotides matching TRBD1. The CDR3 loop spans 15 amino acids. V trimming: 4 bases; J trimming: 7 bases; junction bases outside the gene matches: 7. In germline, CDR1 is MNHNY, CDR2 SVGAGI (reference sequence). CDR3: CASSSHTGENSPLHF. The CDR3 DNA follows: TGTGCCAGCAGTTCCCATACAGGGGAAAATTCACCCCTCCACTTT.

J is TRBJ1-1 and V is TRBV5-1; no firm D call. V lost 0 bases, J lost 0 bases, and 9 bases lay in between. Germline V CDR1 and CDR2: SGHRS, YFSETQ. The CDR3 is 15 amino acids. CDR3: CASSLEPTMNTEAFF. CDR3 bases: TGCGCCAGCAGCTTGGAGCCCACGATGAACACTGAAGCTTTCTTT.

The V call is TRBV6-5, the J call TRBJ1-3; weak D call: TRBD1 (5 bases). Between the trimmed V and J ends, which lost 3 bases and 9 bases, there was a span of 15 bases. The CDR3 covers 14 residues. The germline V gene has CDR1 MNHEY and CDR2 SVGAGI. This CDR3 reads CASSYSLGLGTIYF. CDR3 sequence (DNA): TGTGCCAGCAGTTATTCCCTGGGGCTGGGCACCATATATTTT.

V usage is TRBV24-1 and J usage is TRBJ2-1, with D maybe TRBD2 (6 bases). CDR3 length equals 16 residues. Trimming removed 2 bases at V and 1 base at J, with 11 bases between. The germline CDR1 and CDR2 sequences are KGHDR and SFDVKD. This CDR3 is CATSDSGTASYNEQFF. The CDR3 nucleotides are TGTGCCACCAGTGATTCTGGGACTGCTTCCTACAATGAGCAGTTCTTC.